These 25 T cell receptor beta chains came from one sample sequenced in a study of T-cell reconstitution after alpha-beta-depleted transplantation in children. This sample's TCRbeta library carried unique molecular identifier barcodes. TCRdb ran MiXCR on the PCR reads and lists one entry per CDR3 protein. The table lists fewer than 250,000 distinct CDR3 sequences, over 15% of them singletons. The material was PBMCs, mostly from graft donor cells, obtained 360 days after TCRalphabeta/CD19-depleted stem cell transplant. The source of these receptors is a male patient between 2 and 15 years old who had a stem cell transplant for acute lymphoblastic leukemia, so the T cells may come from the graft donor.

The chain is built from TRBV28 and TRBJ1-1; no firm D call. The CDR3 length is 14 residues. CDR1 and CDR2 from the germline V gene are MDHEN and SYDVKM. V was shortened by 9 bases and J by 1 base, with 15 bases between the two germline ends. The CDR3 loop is CASTEVLGNTEAFF. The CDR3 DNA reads TGTGCCAGTACTGAGGTCTTGGGGAACACTGAAGCTTTCTTT.

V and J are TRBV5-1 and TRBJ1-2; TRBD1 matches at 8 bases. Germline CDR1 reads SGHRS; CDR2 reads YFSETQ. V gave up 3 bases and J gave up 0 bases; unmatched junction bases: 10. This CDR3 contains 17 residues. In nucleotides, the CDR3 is TGCGCCAGCAGCTCCGGAGGGACAGGTCTAGCTAACTATGGCTACACCTTC. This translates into CASSSGGTGLANYGYTF.

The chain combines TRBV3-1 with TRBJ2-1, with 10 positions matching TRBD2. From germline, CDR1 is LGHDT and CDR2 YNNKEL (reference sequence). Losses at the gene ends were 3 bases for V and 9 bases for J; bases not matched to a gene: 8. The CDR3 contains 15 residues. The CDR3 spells CASSQMSGGAREQFF. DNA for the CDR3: TGTGCCAGCAGCCAGATGAGCGGGGGGGCCCGTGAGCAGTTCTTC.

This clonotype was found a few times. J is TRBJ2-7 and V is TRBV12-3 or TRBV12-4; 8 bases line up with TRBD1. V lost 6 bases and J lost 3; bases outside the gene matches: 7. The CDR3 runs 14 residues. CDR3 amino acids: CASRETGAGYEQYF. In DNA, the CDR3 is TGTGCCAGCAGGGAGACAGGGGCTGGCTACGAGCAGTACTTC.

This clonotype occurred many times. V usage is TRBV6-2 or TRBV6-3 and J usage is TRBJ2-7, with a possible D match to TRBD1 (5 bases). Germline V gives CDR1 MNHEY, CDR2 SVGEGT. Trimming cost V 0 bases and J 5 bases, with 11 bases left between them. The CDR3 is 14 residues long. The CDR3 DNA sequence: TGTGCCAGCAGTTACTCGATCAGGGCCAACGAGCAGTACTTC. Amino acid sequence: CASSYSIRANEQYF.

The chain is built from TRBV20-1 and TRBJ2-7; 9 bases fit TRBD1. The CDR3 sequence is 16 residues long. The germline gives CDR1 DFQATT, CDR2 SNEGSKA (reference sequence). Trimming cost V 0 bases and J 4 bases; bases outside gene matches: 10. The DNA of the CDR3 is TGCAGTGCTAGAGAAGGGGGGACAGGGAACGTTTACGAGCAGTACTTC. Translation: CSAREGGTGNVYEQYF.

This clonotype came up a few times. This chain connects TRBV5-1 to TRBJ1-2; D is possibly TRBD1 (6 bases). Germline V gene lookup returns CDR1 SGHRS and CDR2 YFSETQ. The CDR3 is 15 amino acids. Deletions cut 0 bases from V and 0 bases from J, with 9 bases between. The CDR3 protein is CASSLEGGSNYGYTF. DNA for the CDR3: TGCGCCAGCAGCTTGGAGGGGGGATCTAACTATGGCTACACCTTC.

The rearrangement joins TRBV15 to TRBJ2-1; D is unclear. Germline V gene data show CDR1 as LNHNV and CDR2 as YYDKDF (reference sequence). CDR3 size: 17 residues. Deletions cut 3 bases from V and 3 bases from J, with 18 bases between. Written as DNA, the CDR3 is TGTGCCACCAGCAGTCAATATGACGCGGAAAACTACAATGAGCAGTTCTTC. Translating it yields CATSSQYDAENYNEQFF.

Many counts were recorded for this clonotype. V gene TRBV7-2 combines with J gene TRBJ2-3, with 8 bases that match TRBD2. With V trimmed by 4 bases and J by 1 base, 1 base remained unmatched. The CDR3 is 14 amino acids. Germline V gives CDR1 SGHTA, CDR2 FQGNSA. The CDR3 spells CASSSGGGTDTQYF. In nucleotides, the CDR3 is TGTGCCAGCAGCTCGGGGGGGGGCACAGATACGCAGTATTTT.

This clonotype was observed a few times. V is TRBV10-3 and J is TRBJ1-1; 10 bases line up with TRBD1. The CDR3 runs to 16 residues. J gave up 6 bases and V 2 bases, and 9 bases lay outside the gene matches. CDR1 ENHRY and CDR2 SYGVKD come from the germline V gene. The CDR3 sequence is CAISEPGQGPEAEAFF. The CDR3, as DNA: TGTGCCATCAGTGAGCCGGGACAGGGGCCGGAGGCTGAAGCTTTCTTT.

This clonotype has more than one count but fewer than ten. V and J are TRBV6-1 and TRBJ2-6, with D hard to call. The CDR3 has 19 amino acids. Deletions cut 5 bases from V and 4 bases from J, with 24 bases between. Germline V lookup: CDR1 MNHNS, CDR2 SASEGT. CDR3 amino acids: CASSPLGLGLSLGANVLTF. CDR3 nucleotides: TGTGCCAGCAGTCCTTTGGGTTTGGGTCTTAGCTTGGGGGCCAACGTCCTGACTTTC.

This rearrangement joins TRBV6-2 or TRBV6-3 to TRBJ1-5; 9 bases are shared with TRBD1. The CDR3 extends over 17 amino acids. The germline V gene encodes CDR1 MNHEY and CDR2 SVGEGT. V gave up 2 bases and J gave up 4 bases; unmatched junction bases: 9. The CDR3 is CASSYGSTGGFNQPQHF. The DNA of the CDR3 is TGTGCCAGCAGTTACGGTTCGACAGGGGGTTTTAATCAGCCCCAGCATTTT.

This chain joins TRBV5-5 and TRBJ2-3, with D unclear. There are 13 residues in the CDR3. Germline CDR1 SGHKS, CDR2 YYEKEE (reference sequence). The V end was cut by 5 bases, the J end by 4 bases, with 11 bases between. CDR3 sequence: CASSSDRPDTQYF. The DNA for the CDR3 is TGTGCCAGCAGTTCCGATCGCCCAGATACGCAGTATTTT.

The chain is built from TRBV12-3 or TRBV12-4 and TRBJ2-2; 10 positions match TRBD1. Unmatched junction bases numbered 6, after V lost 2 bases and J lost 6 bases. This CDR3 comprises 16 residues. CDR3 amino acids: CASSLKGQGRSGELFF. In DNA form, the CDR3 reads TGTGCCAGCAGTTTAAAGGGACAGGGGAGATCCGGGGAGCTGTTTTTT.

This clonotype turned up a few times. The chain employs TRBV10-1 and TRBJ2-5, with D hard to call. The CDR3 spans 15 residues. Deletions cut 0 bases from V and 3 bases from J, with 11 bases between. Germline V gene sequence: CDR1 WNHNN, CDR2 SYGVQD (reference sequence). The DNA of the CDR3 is TGCGCCAGCAGTGAGTCGAGATACGGAGAAGAGACCCAGTACTTC. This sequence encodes CASSESRYGEETQYF.

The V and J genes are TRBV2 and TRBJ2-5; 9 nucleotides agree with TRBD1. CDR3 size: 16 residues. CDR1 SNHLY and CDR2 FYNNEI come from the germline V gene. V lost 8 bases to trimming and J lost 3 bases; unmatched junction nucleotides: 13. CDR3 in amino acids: CASAWGRDRVKETQYF. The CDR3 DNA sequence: TGTGCCAGCGCCTGGGGGCGGGACAGGGTAAAAGAGACCCAGTACTTC.

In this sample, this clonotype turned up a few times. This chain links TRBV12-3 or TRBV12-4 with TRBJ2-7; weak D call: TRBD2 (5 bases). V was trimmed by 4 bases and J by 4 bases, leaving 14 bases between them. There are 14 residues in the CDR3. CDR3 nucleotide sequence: TGTGCCAGCAGTTACGGGAACATGGGATACGAGCAGTACTTC. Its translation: CASSYGNMGYEQYF.

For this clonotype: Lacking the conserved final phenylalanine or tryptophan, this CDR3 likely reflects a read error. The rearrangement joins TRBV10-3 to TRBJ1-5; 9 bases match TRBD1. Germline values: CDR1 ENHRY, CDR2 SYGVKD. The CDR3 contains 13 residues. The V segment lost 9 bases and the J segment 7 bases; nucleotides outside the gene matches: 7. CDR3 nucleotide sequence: TGTGCCATTACAGGGGGCGTTGGCCAGCCCCAGCATGTT. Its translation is CAITGGVGQPQHV.

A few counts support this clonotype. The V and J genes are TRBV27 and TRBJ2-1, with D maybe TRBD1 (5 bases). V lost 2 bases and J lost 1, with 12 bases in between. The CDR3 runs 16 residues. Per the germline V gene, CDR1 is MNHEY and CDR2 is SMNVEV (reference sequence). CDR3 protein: CASSLESAGSYNEQFF. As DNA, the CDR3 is TGTGCCAGCAGTTTAGAATCGGCAGGGTCCTACAATGAGCAGTTCTTC.

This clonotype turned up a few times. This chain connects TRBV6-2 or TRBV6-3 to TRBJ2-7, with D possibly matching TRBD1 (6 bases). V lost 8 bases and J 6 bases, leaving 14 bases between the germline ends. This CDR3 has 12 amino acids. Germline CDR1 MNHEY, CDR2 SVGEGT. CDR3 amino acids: CASAGTLTEQYF. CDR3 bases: TGTGCCAGCGCCGGGACACTCACCGAGCAGTACTTC.

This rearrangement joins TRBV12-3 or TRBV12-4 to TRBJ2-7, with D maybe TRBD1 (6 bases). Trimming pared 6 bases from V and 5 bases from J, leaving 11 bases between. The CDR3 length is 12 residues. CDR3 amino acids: CASRSGAHEQYF. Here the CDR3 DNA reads TGTGCCAGCAGGTCAGGGGCGCACGAGCAGTACTTC.

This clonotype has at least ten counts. The CDR3 DNA sequence: TGCGCCAGCAGCCAATGGGGGACAGGGGCCCCCAATGAGCAGTTCTTC. It yields the protein CASSQWGTGAPNEQFF. J is TRBJ2-1 and V is TRBV4-3; 10 nucleotides match TRBD1. Germline V gene sequence: CDR1 LGHNA, CDR2 YSLEER. V shed 2 bases and J 6 bases; nucleotides not matched to a gene: 7. This CDR3 has 16 residues.

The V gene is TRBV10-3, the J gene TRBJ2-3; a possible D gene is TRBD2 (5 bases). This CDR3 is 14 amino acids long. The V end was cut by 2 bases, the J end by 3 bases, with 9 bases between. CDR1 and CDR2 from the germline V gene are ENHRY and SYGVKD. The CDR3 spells CAISERAETDTQYF. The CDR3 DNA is TGTGCCATCAGTGAGCGAGCGGAGACAGATACGCAGTATTTT.

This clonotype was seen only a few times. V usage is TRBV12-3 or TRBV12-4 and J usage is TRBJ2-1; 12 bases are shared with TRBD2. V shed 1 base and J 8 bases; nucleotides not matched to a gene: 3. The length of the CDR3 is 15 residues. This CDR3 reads CASSLGLAGAYEQFF. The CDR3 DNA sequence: TGTGCCAGCAGTTTAGGACTAGCGGGAGCTTATGAGCAGTTCTTC.

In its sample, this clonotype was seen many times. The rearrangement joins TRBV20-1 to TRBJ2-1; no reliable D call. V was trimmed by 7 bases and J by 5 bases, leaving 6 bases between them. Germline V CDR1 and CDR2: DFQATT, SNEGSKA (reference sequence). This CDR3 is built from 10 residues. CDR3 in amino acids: CSVANNEQFF. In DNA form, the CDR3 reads TGCAGTGTGGCCAACAATGAGCAGTTCTTC.